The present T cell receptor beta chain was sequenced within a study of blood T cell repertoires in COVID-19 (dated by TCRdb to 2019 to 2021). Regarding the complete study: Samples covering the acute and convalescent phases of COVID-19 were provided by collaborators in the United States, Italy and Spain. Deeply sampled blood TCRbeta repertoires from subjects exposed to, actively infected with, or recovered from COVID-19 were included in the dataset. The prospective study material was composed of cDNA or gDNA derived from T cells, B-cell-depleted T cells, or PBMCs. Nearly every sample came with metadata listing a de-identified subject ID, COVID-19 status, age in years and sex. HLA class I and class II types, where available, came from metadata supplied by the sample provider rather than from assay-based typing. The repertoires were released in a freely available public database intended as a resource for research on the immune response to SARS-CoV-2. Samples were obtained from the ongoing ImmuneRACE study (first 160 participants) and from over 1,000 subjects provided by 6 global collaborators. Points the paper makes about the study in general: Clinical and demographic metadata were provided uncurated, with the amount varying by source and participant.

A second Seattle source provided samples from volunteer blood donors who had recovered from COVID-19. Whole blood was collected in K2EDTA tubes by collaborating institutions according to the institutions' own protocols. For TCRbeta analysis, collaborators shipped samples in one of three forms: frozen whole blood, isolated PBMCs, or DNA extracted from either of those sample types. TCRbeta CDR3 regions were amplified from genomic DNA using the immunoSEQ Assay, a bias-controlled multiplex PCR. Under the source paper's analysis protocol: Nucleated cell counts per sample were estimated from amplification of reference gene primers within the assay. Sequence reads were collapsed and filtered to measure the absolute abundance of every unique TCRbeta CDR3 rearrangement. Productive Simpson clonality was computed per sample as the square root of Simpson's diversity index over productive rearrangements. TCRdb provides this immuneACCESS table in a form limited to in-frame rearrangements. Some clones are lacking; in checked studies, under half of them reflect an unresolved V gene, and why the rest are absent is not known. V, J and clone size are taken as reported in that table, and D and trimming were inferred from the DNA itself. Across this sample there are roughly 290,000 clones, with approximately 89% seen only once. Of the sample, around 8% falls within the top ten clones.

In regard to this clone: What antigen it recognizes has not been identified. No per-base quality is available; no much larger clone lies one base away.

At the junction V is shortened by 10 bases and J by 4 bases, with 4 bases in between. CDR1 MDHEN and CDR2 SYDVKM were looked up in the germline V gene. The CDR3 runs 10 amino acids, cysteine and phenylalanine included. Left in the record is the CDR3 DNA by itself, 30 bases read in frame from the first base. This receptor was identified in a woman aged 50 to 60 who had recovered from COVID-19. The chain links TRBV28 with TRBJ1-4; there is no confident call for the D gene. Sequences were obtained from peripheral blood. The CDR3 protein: CATGNEKLFF. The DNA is TGTGCCACCGGTAATGAAAAACTGTTTTTT.